These 9 T cell receptor beta chains came from one sample sequenced in a study of stem cell transplantation in POMP-related autoinflammatory disease. The data were produced by immunoSEQ multiplex PCR, yet TCRdb's version contains in-frame clones alone and is incomplete. The sample includes some 29,000 clones, approximately 86% of them seen just once. The sequences come from CD4+ T cells from PBMCs, collected before stem cell transplantation. These receptors were taken from a human donor with POMP-related autoinflammation and immune dysregulation (PRAID).

J is TRBJ2-3 and V is TRBV21-1; TRBD2, as called in the table, went unchecked against the DNA. TRBV21-1 is a recognized pseudogene. The CDR3 totals 14 residues. The CDR3 region is CASSKVPLRDTQYF. CDR3 DNA: TGTGCCAGCAGCAAAGTCCCCCTAAGAGATACGCAGTATTTT.

V gene TRBV2 combines with J gene TRBJ2-3; TRBD2 aligns across 10 bases. The CDR3 has 16 residues. The J segment lost 2 bases and the V segment lost 3 bases, leaving 5 bases of the junction unmatched. Germline CDR1 is SNHLY and CDR2 is FYNNEI. The DNA for the CDR3 is TGTGCCAGCAGTGAGAATCTAGCGGGGGTCACAGATACGCAGTATTTT. This codes for CASSENLAGVTDTQYF.

The rearrangement joins TRBV9 to TRBJ2-7; TRBD2 agrees at 16 bases. The CDR3 totals 18 residues. In germline, CDR1 is SGDLS, CDR2 YYNGEE. J gave up 1 base and V 3 bases, and 7 bases lay outside the gene matches. The CDR3 nucleotides read TGTGCCAGCAGCGCCGGGACTAGCGGGGGGGCTCAATCCTACGAGCAGTACTTC. Translation: CASSAGTSGGAQSYEQYF.

The sample holds one count of this clone. The rearrangement uses TRBV29-1 and TRBJ2-3; 10 nucleotides align to TRBD2. CDR3 size: 12 residues. V shed 6 bases, J shed 3 bases, and the junction held 0 bases outside the gene matches. Germline values: CDR1 SQVTM, CDR2 ANQGSEA. CDR3 region: CSVLAGTDTQYF. Here the CDR3 DNA reads TGCAGCGTACTAGCGGGGACAGATACGCAGTATTTT.

The chain couples TRBV9 to TRBJ2-3; D gene unclear. Germline V gene lookup returns CDR1 SGDLS and CDR2 YYNGEE. The V and J ends lost 2 bases and 4 bases respectively, with 11 bases between them. This CDR3 is built from 14 residues. CDR3 sequence: CASSVVAPADTQYF. CDR3 coding DNA: TGTGCCAGCAGCGTGGTAGCCCCAGCAGATACGCAGTATTTT.

CDR3 loop: CASSFGRGEQYF. CDR3 sequence (DNA): TGCGCCAGCAGCTTCGGACGGGGGGAGCAGTACTTC. The chain couples TRBV5-1 to TRBJ2-7; weak D call: TRBD2 (6 bases). The CDR3 is 12 amino acids. Germline loops: CDR1 SGHRS, CDR2 YFSETQ. Trimming pared 2 bases from V and 7 bases from J, leaving 10 bases between.

V is TRBV28 and J is TRBJ1-2; 7 bases are a match to TRBD1. This CDR3 region has 16 residues. Unmatched junction bases numbered 9, after V lost 5 bases and J lost 0 bases. Per the germline V gene, CDR1 is MDHEN and CDR2 is SYDVKM. This chain's CDR3 is CASSGLGQNPNYGYTF. In DNA, the CDR3 is TGTGCCAGCAGTGGGCTGGGACAGAATCCTAACTATGGCTACACCTTC.

The genes are TRBV10-3 and TRBJ2-3; TRBD1 matches at 7 bases. Unmatched junction bases numbered 7, after V lost 7 bases and J lost 3 bases. The germline V gene encodes CDR1 ENHRY and CDR2 SYGVKD. CDR3 length: 14 amino acids. CDR3 in amino acids: CAITTDRLTDTQYF. The CDR3 DNA reads TGTGCCATCACTACGGACAGGTTGACAGATACGCAGTATTTT.

CDR3 nucleotide sequence: TGTGCCAGCAGTGAAGCGGGAGGTGTAAAGGAGCAGTTCTTC. It yields the protein CASSEAGGVKEQFF. The genes are TRBV6-1 and TRBJ2-1; maybe TRBD2 (6 bases). The CDR3 has 14 amino acids. Germline V lookup: CDR1 MNHNS, CDR2 SASEGT. Trimming left V 0 bases short and J 10 bases short, with 13 bases between.